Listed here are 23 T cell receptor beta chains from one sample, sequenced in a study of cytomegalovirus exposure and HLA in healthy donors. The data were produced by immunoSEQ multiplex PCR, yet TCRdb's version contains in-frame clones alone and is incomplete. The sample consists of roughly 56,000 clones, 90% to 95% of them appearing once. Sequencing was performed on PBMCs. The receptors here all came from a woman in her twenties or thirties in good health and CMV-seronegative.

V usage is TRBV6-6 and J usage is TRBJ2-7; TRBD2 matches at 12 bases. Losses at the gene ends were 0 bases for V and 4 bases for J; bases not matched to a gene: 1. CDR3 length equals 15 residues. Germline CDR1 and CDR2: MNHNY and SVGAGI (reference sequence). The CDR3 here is CASSYSGLAGYEQYF. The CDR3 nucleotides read TGTGCCAGCAGTTACTCCGGACTAGCGGGGTACGAGCAGTACTTC.

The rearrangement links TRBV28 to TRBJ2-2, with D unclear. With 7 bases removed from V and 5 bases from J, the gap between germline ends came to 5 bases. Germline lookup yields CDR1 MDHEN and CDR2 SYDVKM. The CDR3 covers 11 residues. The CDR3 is CASIVTGELFF. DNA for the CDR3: TGTGCCAGCATCGTGACCGGGGAGCTGTTTTTT.

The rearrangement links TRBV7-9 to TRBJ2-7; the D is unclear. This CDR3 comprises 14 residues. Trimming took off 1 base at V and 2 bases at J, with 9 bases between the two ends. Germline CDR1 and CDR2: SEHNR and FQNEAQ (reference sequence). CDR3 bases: TGTGCCAGCAGCTTAGTTAACAACCCCTACGAGCAGTACTTC. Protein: CASSLVNNPYEQYF.

CDR3 protein: CASRAGQADEQYF. CDR3 DNA sequence: TGTGCCAGCAGGGCGGGACAGGCTGACGAGCAGTACTTC. The V and J genes are TRBV6-1 and TRBJ2-7; the match to TRBD1 covers 8 bases. The CDR3 is 13 residues long. V shed 6 bases, J shed 5 bases, and the junction held 6 bases outside the gene matches. Per germline, CDR1 MNHNS and CDR2 SASEGT.

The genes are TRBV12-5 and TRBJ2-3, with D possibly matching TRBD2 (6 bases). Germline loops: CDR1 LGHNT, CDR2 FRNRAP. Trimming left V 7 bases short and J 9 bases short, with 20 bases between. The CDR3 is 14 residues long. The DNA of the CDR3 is TGTGCTAGTGCCACCGGTTATGCGGCGGGAACGCAGTATTTT. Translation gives CASATGYAAGTQYF. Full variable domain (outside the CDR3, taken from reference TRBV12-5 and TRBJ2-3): DARVTQTPRHKVTEMGQEVTMRCQPILGHNTVFWYRQTMMQGLELLAYFRNRAPLDDSGMPKDRFSAEMPDATLATLKIQPSEPRDSAVYFCASATGYAAGTQYFGPGTRLTVL.

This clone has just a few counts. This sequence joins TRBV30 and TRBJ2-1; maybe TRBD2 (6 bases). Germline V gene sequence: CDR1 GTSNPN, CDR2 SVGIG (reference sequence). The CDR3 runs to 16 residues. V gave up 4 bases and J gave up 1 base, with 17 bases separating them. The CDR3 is CAWNSHSGHSYNEQFF. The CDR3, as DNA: TGTGCCTGGAACTCTCATAGCGGCCATTCCTACAATGAGCAGTTCTTC.

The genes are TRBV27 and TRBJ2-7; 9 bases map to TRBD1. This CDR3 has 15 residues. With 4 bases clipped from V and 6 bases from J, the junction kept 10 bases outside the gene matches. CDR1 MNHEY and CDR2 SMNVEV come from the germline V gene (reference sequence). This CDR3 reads CASSSLGTGTLEQYF. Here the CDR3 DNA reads TGTGCCAGCAGTTCCCTAGGGACAGGGACTCTCGAGCAGTACTTC.

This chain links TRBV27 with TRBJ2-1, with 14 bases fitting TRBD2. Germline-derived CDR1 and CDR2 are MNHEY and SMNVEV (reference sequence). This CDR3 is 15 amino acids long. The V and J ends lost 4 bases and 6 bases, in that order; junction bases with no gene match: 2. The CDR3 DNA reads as TGTGCCAGCAGTTCCGGGACTAGCGGGGGCAATGAGCAGTTCTTC. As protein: CASSSGTSGGNEQFF.

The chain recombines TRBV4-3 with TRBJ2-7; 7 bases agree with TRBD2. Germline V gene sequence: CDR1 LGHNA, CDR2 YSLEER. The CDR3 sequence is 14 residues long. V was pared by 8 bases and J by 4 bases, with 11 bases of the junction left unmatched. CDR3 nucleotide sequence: TGCGCCAGCGTCCTGTGCGGGAGCGGGTACGAGCAGTACTTC. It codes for CASVLCGSGYEQYF.

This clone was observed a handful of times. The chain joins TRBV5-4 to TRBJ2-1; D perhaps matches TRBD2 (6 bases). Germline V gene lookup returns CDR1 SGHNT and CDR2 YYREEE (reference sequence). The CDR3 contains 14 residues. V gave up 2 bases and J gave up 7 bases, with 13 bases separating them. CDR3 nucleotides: TGTGCCAGCAGCTTCGGCGGGGCCGAAAATGAGCAGTTCTTC. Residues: CASSFGGAENEQFF.

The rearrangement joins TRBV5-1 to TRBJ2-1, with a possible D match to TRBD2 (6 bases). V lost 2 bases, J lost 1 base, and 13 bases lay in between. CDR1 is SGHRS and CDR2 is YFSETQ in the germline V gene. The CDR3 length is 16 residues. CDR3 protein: CASSLTPSVSYNEQFF. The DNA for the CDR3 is TGCGCCAGCAGCTTAACTCCTAGCGTATCCTACAATGAGCAGTTCTTC.

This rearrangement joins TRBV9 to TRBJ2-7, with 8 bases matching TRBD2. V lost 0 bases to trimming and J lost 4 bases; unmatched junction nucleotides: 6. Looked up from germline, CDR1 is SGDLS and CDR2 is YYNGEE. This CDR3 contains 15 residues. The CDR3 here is CASSVGSGTGYEQYF. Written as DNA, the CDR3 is TGTGCCAGCAGCGTAGGTAGCGGGACCGGTTACGAGCAGTACTTC.

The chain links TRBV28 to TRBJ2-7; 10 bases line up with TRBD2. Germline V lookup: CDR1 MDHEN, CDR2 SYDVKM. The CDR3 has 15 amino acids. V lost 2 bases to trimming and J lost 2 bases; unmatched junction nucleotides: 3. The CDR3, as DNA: TGTGCCAGCAGTTTAGGACTAGCGGTTCCCTACGAGCAGTACTTC. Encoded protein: CASSLGLAVPYEQYF.

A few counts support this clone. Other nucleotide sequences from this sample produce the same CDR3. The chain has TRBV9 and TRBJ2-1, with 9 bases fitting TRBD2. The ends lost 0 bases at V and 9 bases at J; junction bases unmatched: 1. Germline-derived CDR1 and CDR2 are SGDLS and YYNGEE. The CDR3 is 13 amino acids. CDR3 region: CASSVETSGEQFF. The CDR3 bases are TGTGCCAGCAGCGTAGAGACTAGCGGTGAGCAGTTCTTC.

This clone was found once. Written as DNA, the CDR3 is TGCGCCAGCAGTGAGGGGCTTCAGGCGGAGCGGGGTTATCGAGAGACCCAGTACTTC. It codes for CASSEGLQAERGYRETQYF. The rearrangement uses TRBV10-2 and TRBJ2-5; 7 bases fit TRBD2. The germline V gene has CDR1 WSHSY and CDR2 SAAADI. This CDR3 has 19 amino acids. The trim removed 2 bases at V and 4 bases at J, leaving 19 bases unmatched.

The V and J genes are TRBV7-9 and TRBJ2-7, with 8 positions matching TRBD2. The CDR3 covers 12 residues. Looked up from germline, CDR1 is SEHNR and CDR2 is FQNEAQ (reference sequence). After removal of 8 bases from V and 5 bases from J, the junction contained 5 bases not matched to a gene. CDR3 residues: CASREGVDEQYF. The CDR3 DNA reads TGTGCCAGCCGGGAGGGGGTCGACGAGCAGTACTTC.

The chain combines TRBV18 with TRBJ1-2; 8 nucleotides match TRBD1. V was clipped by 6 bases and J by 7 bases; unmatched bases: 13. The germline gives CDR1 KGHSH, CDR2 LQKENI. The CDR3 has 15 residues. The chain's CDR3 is CASSPMDRVFSGYTF. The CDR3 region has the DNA TGTGCCAGCTCGCCGATGGACAGGGTTTTCAGTGGCTACACCTTC.

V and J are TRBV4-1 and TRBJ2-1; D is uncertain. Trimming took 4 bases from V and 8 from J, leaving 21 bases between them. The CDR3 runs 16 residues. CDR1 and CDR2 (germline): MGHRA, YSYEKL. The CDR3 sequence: CASSLRSSPSEDEQFF. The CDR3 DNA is TGCGCCAGCAGCCTACGGAGCAGCCCGAGTGAGGATGAGCAGTTCTTC.

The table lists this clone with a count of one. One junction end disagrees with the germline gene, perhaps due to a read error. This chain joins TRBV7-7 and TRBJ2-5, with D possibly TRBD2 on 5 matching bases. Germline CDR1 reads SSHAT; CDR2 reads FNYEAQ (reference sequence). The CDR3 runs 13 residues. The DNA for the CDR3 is TGTGCTAGCAGCCTCGAGGCTGCGGGGACCCAGTACTTC. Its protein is CASSLEAAGTQYF.

In DNA, the CDR3 is TGTGCCAGCAGTGGGCTAGGACAGGGAACCTACGAGCAGTACTTC. Its protein is CASSGLGQGTYEQYF. The chain has TRBV6-1 and TRBJ2-7, with TRBD1 matching over 8 bases. This CDR3 has 15 residues. Germline lookup yields CDR1 MNHNS and CDR2 SASEGT. The V gene end was trimmed by 4 bases and the J gene end by 2 bases; junction bases not matched to a gene: 7.

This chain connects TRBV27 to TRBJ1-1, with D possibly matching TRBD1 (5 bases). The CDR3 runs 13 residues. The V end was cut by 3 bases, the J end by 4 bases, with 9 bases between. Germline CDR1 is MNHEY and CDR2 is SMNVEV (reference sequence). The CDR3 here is CASSFREGTEAFF. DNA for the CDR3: TGTGCCAGCAGTTTCAGGGAGGGCACTGAAGCTTTCTTT.

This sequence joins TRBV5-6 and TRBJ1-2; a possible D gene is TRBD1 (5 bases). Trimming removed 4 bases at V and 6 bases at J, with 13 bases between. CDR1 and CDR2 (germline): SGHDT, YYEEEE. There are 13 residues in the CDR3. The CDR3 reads CASSLGTRDGYTF. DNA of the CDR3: TGTGCCAGCAGCCTCGGGACTCGTGATGGCTACACCTTC.

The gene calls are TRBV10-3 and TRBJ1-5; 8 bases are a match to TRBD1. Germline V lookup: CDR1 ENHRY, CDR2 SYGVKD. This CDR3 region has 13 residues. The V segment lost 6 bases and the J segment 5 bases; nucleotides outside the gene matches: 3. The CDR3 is CAIRSTGDQPQHF. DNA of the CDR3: TGTGCCATCAGATCGACAGGGGATCAGCCCCAGCATTTT.